A single T cell receptor beta chain is shown here with its context. TCRdb redid the calling of the PCR reads with MiXCR, one entry per CDR3 protein. The sample contains about 500,000 distinct CDR3 sequences, approximately 25% of which appear only once. This entry belongs to a study of molecular identifiers for immune sequencing clone quantification. V was pared by 5 bases and J by 7 bases, with 10 bases of the junction left unmatched. CDR3 length equals 16 residues. Looked up from germline, CDR1 is SGHVS and CDR2 is FNYEAQ. Sample: naive CD8+ T cells from blood, with Jurkat cell RNA spiked in. As for subset: FACS-sorted CD8+CD4-CCR7+CD45RA+ naive T cells. This sequence was found in a human donor in good health. Some libraries in this study had Jurkat cell RNA spiked in. This chain connects TRBV7-6 to TRBJ2-1, with 11 bases matching TRBD2. CDR3 loop: CASSPPSSGGWNEQFF. CDR3 DNA sequence: TGTGCCAGCAGCCCTCCGTCTAGCGGGGGGTGGAATGAGCAGTTCTTC.